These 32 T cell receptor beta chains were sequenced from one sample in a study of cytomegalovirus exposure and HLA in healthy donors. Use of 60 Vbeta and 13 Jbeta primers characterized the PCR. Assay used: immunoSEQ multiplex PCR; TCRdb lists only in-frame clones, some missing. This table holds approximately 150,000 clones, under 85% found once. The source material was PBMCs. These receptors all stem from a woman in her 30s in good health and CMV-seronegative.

CDR3: CASSLDRGTGELFF. The CDR3 nucleotides read TGTGCCAGCAGCTTGGACAGGGGCACCGGGGAGCTGTTTTTT. The J gene is TRBJ2-2, the V gene TRBV5-4; 7 bases are a match to TRBD1. From germline, CDR1 is SGHNT and CDR2 YYREEE (reference sequence). The CDR3 has 14 residues. Trimming at V came to 0 bases and at J to 4 bases, leaving 0 bases not matched to a gene.

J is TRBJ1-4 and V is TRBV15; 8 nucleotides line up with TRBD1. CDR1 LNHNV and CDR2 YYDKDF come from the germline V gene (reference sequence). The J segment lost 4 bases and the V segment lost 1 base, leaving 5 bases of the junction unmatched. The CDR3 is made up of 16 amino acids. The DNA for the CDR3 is TGTGCCACCAGCAGAGGTTACGGACAGGGTAATGAAAAACTGTTTTTT. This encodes CATSRGYGQGNEKLFF.

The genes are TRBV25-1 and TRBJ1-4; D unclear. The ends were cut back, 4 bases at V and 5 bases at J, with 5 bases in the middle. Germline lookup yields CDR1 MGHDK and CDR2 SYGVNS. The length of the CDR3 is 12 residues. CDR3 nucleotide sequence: TGTGCCAGCAGTGGACAAAATGAAAAACTGTTTTTT. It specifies CASSGQNEKLFF.

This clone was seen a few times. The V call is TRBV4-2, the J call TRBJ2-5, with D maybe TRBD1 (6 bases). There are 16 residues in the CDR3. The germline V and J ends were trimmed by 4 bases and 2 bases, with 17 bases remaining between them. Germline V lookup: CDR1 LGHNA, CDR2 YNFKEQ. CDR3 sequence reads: CASSLTLTDRQETQYF. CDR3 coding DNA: TGTGCCAGCAGCCTAACCCTTACCGACAGGCAAGAGACCCAGTACTTC.

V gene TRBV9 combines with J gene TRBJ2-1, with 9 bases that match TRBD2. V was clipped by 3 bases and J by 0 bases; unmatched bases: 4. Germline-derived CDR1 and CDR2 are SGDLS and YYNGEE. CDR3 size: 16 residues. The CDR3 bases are TGTGCCAGCAGCGGCGGGGGGGGAAACTCCTACAATGAGCAGTTCTTC. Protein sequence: CASSGGGGNSYNEQFF.

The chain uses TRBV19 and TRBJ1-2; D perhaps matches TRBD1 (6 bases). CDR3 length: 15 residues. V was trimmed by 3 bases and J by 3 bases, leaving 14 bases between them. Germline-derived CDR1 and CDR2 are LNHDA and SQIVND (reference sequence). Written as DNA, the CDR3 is TGTGCCAGTAGTATGGCCAGGGGACCTTACTATGGCTACACCTTC. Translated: CASSMARGPYYGYTF.

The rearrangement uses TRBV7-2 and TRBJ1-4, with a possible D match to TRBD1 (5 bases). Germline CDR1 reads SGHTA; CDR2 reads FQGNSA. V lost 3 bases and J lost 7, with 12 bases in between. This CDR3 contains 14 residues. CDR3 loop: CASSFRRGSEKLFF. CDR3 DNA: TGTGCCAGCAGCTTTCGGCGGGGCAGTGAAAAACTGTTTTTT.

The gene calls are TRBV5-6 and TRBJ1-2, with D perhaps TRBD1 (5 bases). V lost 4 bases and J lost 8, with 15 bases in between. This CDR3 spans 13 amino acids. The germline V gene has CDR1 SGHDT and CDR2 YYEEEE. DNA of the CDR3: TGTGCCAGCAGCCGGCGGGACGGGGTCGGCTACACCTTC. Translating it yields CASSRRDGVGYTF. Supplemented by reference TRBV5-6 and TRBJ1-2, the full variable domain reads DAGVTQSPTHLIKTRGQQVTLRCSPKSGHDTVSWYQQALGQGPQFIFQYYEEEERQRGNFPDRFSGHQFPNYSSELNVNALLLGDSALYLCASSRRDGVGYTFGSGTRLTVV.

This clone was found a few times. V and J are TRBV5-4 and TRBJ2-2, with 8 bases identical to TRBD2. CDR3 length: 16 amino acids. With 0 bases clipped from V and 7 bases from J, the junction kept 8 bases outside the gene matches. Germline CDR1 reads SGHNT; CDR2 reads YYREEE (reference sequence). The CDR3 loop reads CASSLEVKRESGELFF. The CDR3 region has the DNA TGTGCCAGCAGCTTGGAAGTTAAGCGGGAGAGCGGGGAGCTGTTTTTT. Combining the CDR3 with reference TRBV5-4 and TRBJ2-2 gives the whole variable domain ETGVTQSPTHLIKTRGQQVTLRCSSQSGHNTVSWYQQALGQGPQFIFQYYREEENGRGNFPPRFSGLQFPNYSSELNVNALELDDSALYLCASSLEVKRESGELFFGEGSRLTVL.

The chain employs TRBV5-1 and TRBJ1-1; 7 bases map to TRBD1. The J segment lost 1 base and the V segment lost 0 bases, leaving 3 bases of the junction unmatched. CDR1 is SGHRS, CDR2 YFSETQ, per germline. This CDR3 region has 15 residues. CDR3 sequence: CASSLVGTENTEAFF. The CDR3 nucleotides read TGCGCCAGCAGCTTGGTGGGGACAGAGAACACTGAAGCTTTCTTT.

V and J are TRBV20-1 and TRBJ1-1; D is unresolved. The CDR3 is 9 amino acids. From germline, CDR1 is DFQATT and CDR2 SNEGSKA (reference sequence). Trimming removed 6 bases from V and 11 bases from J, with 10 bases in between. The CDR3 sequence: CSAILPAFF. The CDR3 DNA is TGCAGTGCCATACTTCCGGCTTTCTTT.

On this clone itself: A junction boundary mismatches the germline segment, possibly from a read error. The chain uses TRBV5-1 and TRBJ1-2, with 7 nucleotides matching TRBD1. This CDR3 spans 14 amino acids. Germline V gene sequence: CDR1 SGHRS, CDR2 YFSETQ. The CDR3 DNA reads TGCGCCAGCAGCCCAACCCGACAGGGTGATGGCTACCCCTTC. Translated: CASSPTRQGDGYPF.

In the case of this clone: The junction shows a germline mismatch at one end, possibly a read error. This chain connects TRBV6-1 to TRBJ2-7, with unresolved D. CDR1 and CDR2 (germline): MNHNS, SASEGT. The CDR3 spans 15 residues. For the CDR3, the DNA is TGTGCCAGCAGTGAAAGTGAGGCGCAATCCTACGGGCAGTACTTC. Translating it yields CASSESEAQSYGQYF.

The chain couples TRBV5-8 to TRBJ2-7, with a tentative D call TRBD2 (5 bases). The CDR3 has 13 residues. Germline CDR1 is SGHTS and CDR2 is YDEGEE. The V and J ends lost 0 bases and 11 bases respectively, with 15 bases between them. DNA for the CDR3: TGTGCCAGCAGCTTGGTATCTAGCCGGGCGGAGTACTTC. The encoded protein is CASSLVSSRAEYF.

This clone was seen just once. This chain's CDR3 is CASSSKGQVYTDTQYF. In DNA form, the CDR3 reads TGTGCCAGCAGCTCAAAAGGACAGGTTTACACAGATACGCAGTATTTT. The chain employs TRBV7-9 and TRBJ2-3; 7 positions match TRBD1. V lost 4 bases, J lost 2 bases, and 9 bases stayed unmatched. The germline gives CDR1 SEHNR, CDR2 FQNEAQ (reference sequence). This CDR3 is 16 amino acids long.

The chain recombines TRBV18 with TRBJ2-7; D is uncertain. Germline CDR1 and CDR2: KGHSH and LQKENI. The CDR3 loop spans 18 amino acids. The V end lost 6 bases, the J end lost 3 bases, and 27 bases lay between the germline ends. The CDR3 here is CASSPAALRGSKYYEQYF. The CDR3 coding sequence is TGTGCCAGCTCCCCGGCCGCCCTTAGAGGATCAAAGTACTACGAGCAGTACTTC.

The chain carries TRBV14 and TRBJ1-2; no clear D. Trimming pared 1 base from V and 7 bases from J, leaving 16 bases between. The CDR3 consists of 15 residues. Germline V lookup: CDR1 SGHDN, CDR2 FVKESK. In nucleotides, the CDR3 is TGTGCCAGCAGCCAAGCCCCGGTAGCGATGGTTGGCTACACCTTC. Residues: CASSQAPVAMVGYTF. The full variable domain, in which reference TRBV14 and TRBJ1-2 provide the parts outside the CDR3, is EAGVTQFPSHSVIEKGQTVTLRCDPISGHDNLYWYRRVMGKEIKFLLHFVKESKQDESGMPNNRFLAERTGGTYSTLKVQPAELEDSGVYFCASSQAPVAMVGYTFGSGTRLTVV.

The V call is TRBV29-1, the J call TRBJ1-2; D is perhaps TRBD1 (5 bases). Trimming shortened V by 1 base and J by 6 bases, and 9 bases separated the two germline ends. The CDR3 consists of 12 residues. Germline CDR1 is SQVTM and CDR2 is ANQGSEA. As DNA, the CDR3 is TGCAGCGTTGAAGGAGGGGAGGATGGCTACACCTTC. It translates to CSVEGGEDGYTF.

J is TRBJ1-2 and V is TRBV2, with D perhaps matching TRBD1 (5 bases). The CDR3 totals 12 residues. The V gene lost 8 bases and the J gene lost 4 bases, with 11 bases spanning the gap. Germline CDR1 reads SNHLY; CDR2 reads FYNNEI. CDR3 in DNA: TGTGCCAGCTCCAGGGAAACCTATGGCTACACCTTC. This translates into CASSRETYGYTF. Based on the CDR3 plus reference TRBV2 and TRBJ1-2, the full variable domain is EPEVTQTPSHQVTQMGQEVILRCVPISNHLYFYWYRQILGQKVEFLVSFYNNEISEKSEIFDDQFSVERPDGSNFTLKIRSTKLEDSAMYFCASSRETYGYTFGSGTRLTVV.

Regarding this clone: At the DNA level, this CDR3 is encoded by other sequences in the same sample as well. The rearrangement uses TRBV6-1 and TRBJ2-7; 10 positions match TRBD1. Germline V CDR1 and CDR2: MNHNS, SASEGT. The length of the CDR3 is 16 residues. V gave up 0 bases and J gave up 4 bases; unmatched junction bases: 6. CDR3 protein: CASSEASGQGSYEQYF. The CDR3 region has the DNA TGTGCCAGCAGTGAAGCGTCGGGACAGGGGTCTTACGAGCAGTACTTC.

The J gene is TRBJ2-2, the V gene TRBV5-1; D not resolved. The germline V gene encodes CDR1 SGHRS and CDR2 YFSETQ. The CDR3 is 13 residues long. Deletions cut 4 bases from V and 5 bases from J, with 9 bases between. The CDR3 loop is CASSPTPTGELFF. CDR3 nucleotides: TGCGCCAGCAGCCCAACACCAACCGGGGAGCTGTTTTTT.

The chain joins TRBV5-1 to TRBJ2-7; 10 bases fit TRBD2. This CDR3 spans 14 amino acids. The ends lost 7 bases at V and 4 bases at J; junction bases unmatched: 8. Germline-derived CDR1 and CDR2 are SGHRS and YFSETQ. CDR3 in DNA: TGCGCCAGCTCATGGACTAGCGGAAATTACGAGCAGTACTTC. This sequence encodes CASSWTSGNYEQYF. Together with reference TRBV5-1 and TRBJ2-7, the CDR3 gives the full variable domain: KAGVTQTPRYLIKTRGQQVTLSCSPISGHRSVSWYQQTPGQGLQFLFEYFSETQRNKGNFPGRFSGRQFSNSRSEMNVSTLELGDSALYLCASSWTSGNYEQYFGPGTRLTVT.

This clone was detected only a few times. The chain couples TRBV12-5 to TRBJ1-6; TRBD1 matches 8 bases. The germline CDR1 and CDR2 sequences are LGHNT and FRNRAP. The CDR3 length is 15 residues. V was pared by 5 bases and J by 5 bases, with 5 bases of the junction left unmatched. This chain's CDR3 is CASGMGQVDNSPLHF. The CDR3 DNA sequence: TGTGCTAGTGGTATGGGACAGGTTGATAATTCACCCCTCCACTTT.

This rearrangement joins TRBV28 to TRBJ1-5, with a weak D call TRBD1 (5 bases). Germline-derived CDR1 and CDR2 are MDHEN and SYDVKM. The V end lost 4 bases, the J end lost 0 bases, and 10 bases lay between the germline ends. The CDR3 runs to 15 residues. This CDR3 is CASSWGVDSNQPQHF. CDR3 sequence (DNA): TGTGCCAGCAGTTGGGGGGTTGATAGCAATCAGCCCCAGCATTTT.

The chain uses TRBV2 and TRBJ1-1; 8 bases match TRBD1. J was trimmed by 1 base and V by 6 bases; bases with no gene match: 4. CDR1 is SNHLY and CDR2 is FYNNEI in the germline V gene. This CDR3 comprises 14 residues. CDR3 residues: CASSGQGTNTEAFF. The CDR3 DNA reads TGTGCCAGCAGCGGACAGGGAACGAACACTGAAGCTTTCTTT.

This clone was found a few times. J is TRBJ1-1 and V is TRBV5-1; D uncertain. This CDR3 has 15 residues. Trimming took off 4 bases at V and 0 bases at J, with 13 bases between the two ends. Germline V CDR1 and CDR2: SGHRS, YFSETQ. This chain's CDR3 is CASSPDVGVNTEAFF. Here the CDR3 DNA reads TGCGCCAGCAGCCCAGACGTTGGAGTGAACACTGAAGCTTTCTTT.

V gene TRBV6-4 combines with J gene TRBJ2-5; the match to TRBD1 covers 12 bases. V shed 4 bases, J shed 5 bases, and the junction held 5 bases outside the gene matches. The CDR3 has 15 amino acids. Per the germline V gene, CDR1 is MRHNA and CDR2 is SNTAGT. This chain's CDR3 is CASSAGTGGLETQYF. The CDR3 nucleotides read TGTGCCAGCAGTGCGGGGACAGGGGGCCTGGAGACCCAGTACTTC.

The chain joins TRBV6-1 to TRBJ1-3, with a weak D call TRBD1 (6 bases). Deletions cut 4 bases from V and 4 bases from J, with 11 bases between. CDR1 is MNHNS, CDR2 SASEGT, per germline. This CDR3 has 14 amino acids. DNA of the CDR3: TGTGCCAGCAGTGTGACAGGCGTCGGAAACACCATATATTTT. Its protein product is CASSVTGVGNTIYF.

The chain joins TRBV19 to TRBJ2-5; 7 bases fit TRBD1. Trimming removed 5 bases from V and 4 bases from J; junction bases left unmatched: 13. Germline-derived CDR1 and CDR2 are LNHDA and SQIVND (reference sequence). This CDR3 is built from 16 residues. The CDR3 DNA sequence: TGTGCCAGTAGTCCTGACAGGGCTACCCGTGGAGAGACCCAGTACTTC. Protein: CASSPDRATRGETQYF.

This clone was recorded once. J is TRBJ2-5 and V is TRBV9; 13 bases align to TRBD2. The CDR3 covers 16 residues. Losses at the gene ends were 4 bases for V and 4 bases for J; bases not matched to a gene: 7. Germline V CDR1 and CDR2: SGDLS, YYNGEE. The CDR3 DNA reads TGTGCCAGCAGCCATACCGGGACTAGCGGGGCAGAGACCCAGTACTTC. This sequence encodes CASSHTGTSGAETQYF.

CDR3 in amino acids: CASSVSGGYNEQFF. Written as DNA, the CDR3 is TGTGCCAGCAGCGTAAGCGGGGGGTACAATGAGCAGTTCTTC. The V gene is TRBV9, the J gene TRBJ2-1; TRBD2 aligns across 9 bases. CDR1 is SGDLS, CDR2 YYNGEE, per germline. J was trimmed by 4 bases and V by 1 base; bases with no gene match: 0. The CDR3 is 14 amino acids.

In nucleotides, the CDR3 is TGTGCCAGCAGCTCATGGGGTGAGGGATTTCCTTCCTACGAGCAGTACTTC. This codes for CASSSWGEGFPSYEQYF. The V and J genes are TRBV5-6 and TRBJ2-7; TRBD2 might be the D (5 bases). Trimming stripped 3 bases from V and 1 base from J, with 20 bases between. Germline loops: CDR1 SGHDT, CDR2 YYEEEE. The CDR3 has 17 amino acids.